Detailed here is one T cell receptor (beta chain). This CDR3 is 14 amino acids long. V was pared by 4 bases and J by 7 bases, with 17 bases between. Germline assignment: CDR1 SQVTM and CDR2 ANQGSEA. The sample originates from a study of cytomegalovirus exposure and HLA in healthy donors. The PCR contained 60 Vbeta and 13 Jbeta primers. Assay: immunoSEQ multiplex PCR; the TCRdb copy retains only in-frame clones and omits some. The sample consists of 200,000 or so clones, almost 85% of them appearing once. This sequence originates from a boy between 10 and 17 years old in good health and CMV-seronegative. What was sequenced was PBMCs. This chain uses TRBV29-1 with TRBJ2-1; the D gene is possibly TRBD1 (5 bases). CDR3 sequence: CSVAKGQLGNEQFF. Written as DNA, the CDR3 is TGCAGCGTTGCGAAGGGGCAGTTGGGGAATGAGCAGTTCTTC.